This section outlines one T cell receptor (beta chain) sequence together with its context. The data were obtained in a study of blood T cell repertoires in COVID-19. Sequencing was performed with immunoSEQ multiplex PCR; in TCRdb, only in-frame clones are kept and a portion is missing. The sample lists 250,000 or so clones; 70% to 90% were seen once. Germline CDR1 is LNHNV and CDR2 is YYDKDF (reference sequence). There are 15 residues in the CDR3. Trimming took 4 bases from V and 0 from J, leaving 10 bases between them. The chain recombines TRBV15 with TRBJ1-5, with D possibly being TRBD1 (5 bases). The sequenced sample was peripheral blood. The TCR comes from a man aged 30 to 39 with COVID-19, enrolled during active disease. The CDR3 sequence is CATSTDIYSNQPQHF. CDR3 DNA sequence: TGTGCCACCAGCACGGACATATATAGCAATCAGCCCCAGCATTTT.